The 25 T cell receptor beta chains below come from one sample, sequenced in a study of T cell responses to AZD1222 COVID-19 vaccine. Clones were sequenced by immunoSEQ multiplex PCR, and TCRdb holds only the in-frame ones, with some missing. The sample carries 150,000 to 170,000 clones, around 85% recorded once. Here the sequenced sample was peripheral blood, taken on day 0 of MenACWY control vaccination. Receptors originate from an adult in good health.

This chain connects TRBV6-4 to TRBJ2-1; tentative D call: TRBD1 (6 bases). The CDR3 loop spans 14 amino acids. Trimming cost V 5 bases and J 7 bases, with 15 bases left between them. Germline V CDR1 and CDR2: MRHNA, SNTAGT. Here the CDR3 reads CASSITRGTNEQFF. CDR3 DNA: TGTGCCAGCAGTATAACCAGGGGTACGAATGAGCAGTTCTTC.

V gene TRBV6-5 combines with J gene TRBJ2-3; 15 bases are a match to TRBD2. The junction had 3 bases not matched to a gene; V was cut back by 4 bases and J by 4 bases. CDR1 and CDR2 from the germline V gene are MNHEY and SVGAGI. This CDR3 is 16 amino acids long. CDR3 in DNA: TGTGCCAGCAGTTCAAGGACTAGCGGGAGGGCAGATACGCAGTATTTT. Amino acid sequence: CASSSRTSGRADTQYF.

The J gene is TRBJ1-1, the V gene TRBV7-8, with D unresolved. CDR3 length: 13 residues. In germline, CDR1 is SGHVS, CDR2 FQNEAQ. Trimming pared 1 base from V and 1 base from J, leaving 4 bases between. In nucleotides, the CDR3 is TGTGCCAGCAGCTTAGGCCAGAACACTGAAGCTTTCTTT. This translates into CASSLGQNTEAFF.

The rearrangement joins TRBV7-2 to TRBJ2-1, with D possibly being TRBD2 (5 bases). CDR1 is SGHTA, CDR2 FQGNSA, per germline. This CDR3 contains 17 residues. With 3 bases removed from V and 0 bases from J, the gap between germline ends came to 15 bases. In nucleotides, the CDR3 is TGTGCCAGCAGCTTGAGGACCATTAGCGCCTCCTACAATGAGCAGTTCTTC. Its translation is CASSLRTISASYNEQFF.

The chain joins TRBV19 to TRBJ1-5, with D uncertain. Germline assignment: CDR1 LNHDA and CDR2 SQIVND (reference sequence). With 7 bases removed from V and 0 bases from J, the gap between germline ends came to 13 bases. This CDR3 has 15 amino acids. CDR3 loop: CASTPVGYSNQPQHF. As DNA, the CDR3 is TGTGCCAGTACCCCAGTGGGGTATAGCAATCAGCCCCAGCATTTT.

The gene calls are TRBV2 and TRBJ1-5; the match to TRBD1 covers 9 bases. From germline, CDR1 is SNHLY and CDR2 FYNNEI. V lost 6 bases and J lost 4; bases outside the gene matches: 7. The CDR3 extends over 15 amino acids. The CDR3 protein is CASSRTGAGNQPQHF. The CDR3 bases are TGTGCCAGCAGCCGGACAGGGGCAGGAAATCAGCCCCAGCATTTT.

This chain uses TRBV24-1 with TRBJ1-4; 9 bases map to TRBD1. V gave up 4 bases and J gave up 4 bases; unmatched junction bases: 9. CDR1 is KGHDR, CDR2 SFDVKD, per germline. This CDR3 is built from 17 residues. The CDR3 DNA follows: TGTGCCACCAGTGACCGTACCCGACAGGGGGTTAATGAAAAACTGTTTTTT. This sequence encodes CATSDRTRQGVNEKLFF.

The V and J genes are TRBV19 and TRBJ1-5; 10 bases match TRBD1. The V and J ends lost 5 bases and 4 bases, in that order; junction bases with no gene match: 8. This CDR3 is 16 amino acids long. Per germline, CDR1 LNHDA and CDR2 SQIVND (reference sequence). CDR3 amino acids: CASSPETGGLNQPQHF. The CDR3 nucleotides read TGTGCCAGTAGTCCCGAGACAGGGGGCTTGAATCAGCCCCAGCATTTT.

J is TRBJ1-2 and V is TRBV6-5; 8 bases are a match to TRBD1. Germline V lookup: CDR1 MNHEY, CDR2 SVGAGI. The CDR3 runs to 14 residues. The V gene end was trimmed by 3 bases and the J gene end by 8 bases; junction bases not matched to a gene: 8. CDR3 nucleotides: TGTGCCAGCAGTTATTACGGACAGGGAGGAGGCTACACCTTC. Translating it yields CASSYYGQGGGYTF.

V and J are TRBV14 and TRBJ1-1, with D maybe TRBD1 (5 bases). Trimming took 4 bases from V and 1 from J, leaving 10 bases between them. CDR1 and CDR2 from the germline V gene are SGHDN and FVKESK. This CDR3 has 14 amino acids. The CDR3 loop reads CASSPGRRNTEAFF. DNA for the CDR3: TGTGCCAGCAGCCCGGGGCGCAGGAACACTGAAGCTTTCTTT.

The gene calls are TRBV30 and TRBJ2-7; 7 nucleotides agree with TRBD2. This CDR3 contains 14 residues. Germline lookup yields CDR1 GTSNPN and CDR2 SVGIG (reference sequence). J lost 3 bases, V lost 4 bases, and 9 bases had no gene match. In DNA form, the CDR3 reads TGTGCCTGGACTCACTCGGGGGGTGGCTACGAGCAGTACTTC. Translating it yields CAWTHSGGGYEQYF.

V and J are TRBV4-2 and TRBJ2-2; weak D call: TRBD1 (6 bases). In germline, CDR1 is LGHNA, CDR2 YNFKEQ. This CDR3 is 14 amino acids long. V was clipped by 2 bases and J by 6 bases, with 10 bases between them. Here the CDR3 reads CASSQRRGPGELFF. Here the CDR3 DNA reads TGTGCCAGCAGCCAACGCAGGGGACCCGGGGAGCTGTTTTTT.

V usage is TRBV11-3 and J usage is TRBJ1-1; no clear D. The CDR3 has 12 amino acids. V was pared by 0 bases and J by 10 bases, with 9 bases between. CDR1 is SGHNT and CDR2 is YENEEA in the germline V gene. CDR3 bases: TGTGCCAGCAGCTTAGAGGGGAGTGGAGCTTTCTTT. Amino acids: CASSLEGSGAFF.

V and J are TRBV7-2 and TRBJ1-5, with TRBD1 identical over 7 bases. The junction had 6 bases not matched to a gene; V was cut back by 1 base and J by 3 bases. The germline CDR1 and CDR2 sequences are SGHTA and FQGNSA. This CDR3 contains 16 residues. CDR3 coding DNA: TGTGCCAGCAGCTTAGTAGGGGGCCGGAACAATCAGCCCCAGCATTTT. Amino acid sequence: CASSLVGGRNNQPQHF.

V usage is TRBV12-5 and J usage is TRBJ2-3; 7 nucleotides line up with TRBD2. This CDR3 is built from 14 residues. Germline CDR1 reads LGHNT; CDR2 reads FRNRAP. J lost 2 bases, V lost 5 bases, and 4 bases had no gene match. Written as DNA, the CDR3 is TGTGCTAGTGGTAGTAGCGGGTACACAGATACGCAGTATTTT. Residues: CASGSSGYTDTQYF.

A word on this clone: At one end, the junction sequence differs from germline, possibly due to a read error. The J gene is TRBJ1-1, the V gene TRBV7-7, with unresolved D. Per the germline V gene, CDR1 is SSHAT and CDR2 is FNYEAQ (reference sequence). The CDR3 totals 13 residues. CDR3 in DNA: TGTGCTAGCAGCTTATCCCTGAACACTGAAGCTTTCTTT. It encodes CASSLSLNTEAFF. Variable domain in full (rest from reference TRBV7-7 and TRBJ1-1): GAGVSQSPRYKVTKRGQDVTLRCDPISSHATLYWYQQALGQGPEFLTYFNYEAQPDKSGLPSDRFSAERPEGSISTLTIQRTEQRDSAMYRCASSLSLNTEAFFGQGTRLTVV.

V and J are TRBV6-5 and TRBJ1-6, with D tentatively TRBD1 (6 bases). V was cut by 6 bases and J by 8 bases, with 17 bases left in between. The CDR3 consists of 15 residues. Germline CDR1 reads MNHEY; CDR2 reads SVGAGI. CDR3 DNA sequence: TGTGCCAGCAGCTACGGTGGGACACTATATTCACCCCTCCACTTT. Its translation: CASSYGGTLYSPLHF.

V usage is TRBV19 and J usage is TRBJ2-3; TRBD1 aligns across 8 bases. Germline loops: CDR1 LNHDA, CDR2 SQIVND (reference sequence). CDR3 length: 15 amino acids. J gave up 5 bases and V 4 bases, and 8 bases lay outside the gene matches. The CDR3 DNA is TGTGCCAGTAGTACTGAGGCAGGGGGCGTAGATACGCAGTATTTT. Protein product: CASSTEAGGVDTQYF.

The chain combines TRBV6-5 with TRBJ1-5, with 7 bases lining up with TRBD1. The CDR3 extends over 14 amino acids. After removal of 6 bases from V and 0 bases from J, the junction contained 2 bases not matched to a gene. Looked up from germline, CDR1 is MNHEY and CDR2 is SVGAGI. The DNA for the CDR3 is TGTGCCAGCAGGGGACAGAATAGCAATCAGCCCCAGCATTTT. Protein: CASRGQNSNQPQHF.

J is TRBJ2-1 and V is TRBV4-2, with TRBD2 matching 13 bases. V shed 6 bases, J shed 4 bases, and the junction held 0 bases outside the gene matches. Germline values: CDR1 LGHNA, CDR2 YNFKEQ. The CDR3 runs 14 residues. This CDR3 reads CASRGLAGYNEQFF. The CDR3 bases are TGTGCCAGCAGGGGACTAGCGGGATACAATGAGCAGTTCTTC.

The V and J genes are TRBV2 and TRBJ1-3; no reliable D call. From germline, CDR1 is SNHLY and CDR2 FYNNEI. Between the trimmed V and J ends, which lost 4 bases and 6 bases, there was a span of 13 bases. CDR3 length equals 14 residues. For the CDR3, the DNA is TGTGCCAGCAGTGTGAAGGGAACTTCAAACACCATATATTTT. Encoded protein: CASSVKGTSNTIYF.

The chain recombines TRBV4-3 with TRBJ2-7; no firm D call. This CDR3 contains 13 residues. From germline, CDR1 is LGHNA and CDR2 YSLEER. V lost 0 bases and J lost 4, with 7 bases in between. The CDR3, as DNA: TGCGCCAGCAGCCAAGATCAAACTTACGAGCAGTACTTC. This sequence encodes CASSQDQTYEQYF.

The rearrangement uses TRBV27 and TRBJ2-1, with D unresolved. CDR3 size: 11 residues. Germline CDR1 is MNHEY and CDR2 is SMNVEV (reference sequence). Deletions cut 7 bases from V and 8 bases from J, with 9 bases between. The CDR3 DNA reads TGTGCCAGCACCGATTACTATGAGCAGTTCTTC. Its protein product is CASTDYYEQFF.

CDR3 sequence: CASSPLERYNEQFF. In DNA, the CDR3 is TGTGCCAGTAGTCCCCTCGAGCGCTACAATGAGCAGTTCTTC. The chain has TRBV19 and TRBJ2-1; D is undetermined. The CDR3 has 14 amino acids. V was clipped by 5 bases and J by 3 bases, with 11 bases between them. The germline V gene has CDR1 LNHDA and CDR2 SQIVND (reference sequence).

This clone was found once. The chain carries TRBV30 and TRBJ1-5; D ambiguous. The V end was cut by 2 bases, the J end by 10 bases, with 15 bases between. The CDR3 covers 13 residues. Germline CDR1 GTSNPN, CDR2 SVGIG (reference sequence). The CDR3 DNA reads as TGTGCCTGGAGTCCTGACCCATATGGACCCCAGCATTTT. It codes for CAWSPDPYGPQHF.